The following is a T cell receptor beta chain sequence with its context. This sample is drawn from a study of long-term antiretroviral therapy in people with HIV. V gave up 6 bases and J gave up 4 bases, with 11 bases separating them. Germline loops: CDR1 WNHNN, CDR2 SYGVQD (reference sequence). This CDR3 spans 13 amino acids. The libraries were made with immunoSEQ v3.0 at survey level. Profiling relied on immunoSEQ multiplex PCR, and the TCRdb table lists in-frame clones only, not all of them. The sample yields approximately 28,000 clones, approximately 95% seen once. The chain is built from TRBV10-1 and TRBJ2-3; D is undetermined. The TCR sequence derives from a man in his thirties or forties with HIV. This specimen consisted of unsorted PBMCs, obtained 5.3 years after starting antiretroviral therapy. This CDR3 reads CASSLIRADTQYF. The CDR3 DNA follows: TGCGCCAGCAGCCTAATCAGAGCAGATACGCAGTATTTT.